This T cell receptor beta chain was identified in a study of T cell responses to AZD1222 COVID-19 vaccine. Whole-study context: Second-dose intervals near 4 or 12 weeks were combined. The study's findings and limits: An increase in Spike-specific TCR breadth and depth was observed after two AZD1222 doses.

This CDR3 comprises 16 residues. V lost 2 bases and J lost 2; bases outside the gene matches: 7. Germline V lookup: CDR1 KGHSH, CDR2 LQKENI. Only in-frame clones appear in the TCRdb table, and some are missing; sequencing was by immunoSEQ multiplex PCR. The table has more than 100,000 clones, 80% to 90% seen once. Details on this clone: Its target is unknown.

This clonotype was sampled from an adult in good health. Material: peripheral blood, obtained on day 0 of AZD1222 vaccination. The chain couples TRBV18 to TRBJ2-3; 7 nucleotides match TRBD1. CDR3 nucleotides: TGTGCCAGCTCACCAGAGGGGGCAGGACCCACAGATACGCAGTATTTT. It encodes CASSPEGAGPTDTQYF.